This TCR beta chain was obtained from a study of technical replicates of blood from a handful of donors. Measured with immunoSEQ multiplex PCR; TCRdb has only the in-frame clones, and not every one. The sample contains tens of thousands of clones, 96% of which appear only once. Germline V CDR1 and CDR2: LNHDA, SQIVND (reference sequence). The CDR3 consists of 15 residues. V dropped 5 bases and J dropped 1; count of bases not matched to a gene: 3. The TCR comes from a human donor in good health. The sequenced sample was T cells isolated from PBMCs. The rearrangement links TRBV19 to TRBJ2-7, with 12 bases lining up with TRBD2. The CDR3 nucleotides read TGTGCCAGTAGTGCAGGACTAGCGGGATCCTACGAGCAGTACTTC. It translates to CASSAGLAGSYEQYF.